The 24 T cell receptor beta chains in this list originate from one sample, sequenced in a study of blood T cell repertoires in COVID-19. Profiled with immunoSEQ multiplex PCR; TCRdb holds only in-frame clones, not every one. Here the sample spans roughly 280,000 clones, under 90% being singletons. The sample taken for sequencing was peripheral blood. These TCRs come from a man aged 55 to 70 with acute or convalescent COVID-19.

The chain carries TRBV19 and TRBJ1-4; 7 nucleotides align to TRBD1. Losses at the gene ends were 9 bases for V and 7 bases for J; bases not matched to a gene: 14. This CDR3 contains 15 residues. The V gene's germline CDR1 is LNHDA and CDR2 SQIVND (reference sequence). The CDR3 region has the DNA TGTGCCAGCAACCCGAAGCCAGGGGGGACTGAAAAACTGTTTTTT. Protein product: CASNPKPGGTEKLFF.

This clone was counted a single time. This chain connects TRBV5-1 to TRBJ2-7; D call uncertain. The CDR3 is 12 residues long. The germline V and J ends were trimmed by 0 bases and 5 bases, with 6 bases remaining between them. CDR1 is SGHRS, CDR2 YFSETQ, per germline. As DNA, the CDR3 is TGCGCCAGCAGCTTGGTCCCCAACGAGCAGTACTTC. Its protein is CASSLVPNEQYF.

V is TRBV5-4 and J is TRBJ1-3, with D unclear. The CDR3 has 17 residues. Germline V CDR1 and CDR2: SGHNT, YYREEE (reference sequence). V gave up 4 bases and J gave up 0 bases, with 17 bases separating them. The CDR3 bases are TGTGCCAGCAGCCGCTCGATGGACTGGAGCTCTGGAAACACCATATATTTT. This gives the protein CASSRSMDWSSGNTIYF.

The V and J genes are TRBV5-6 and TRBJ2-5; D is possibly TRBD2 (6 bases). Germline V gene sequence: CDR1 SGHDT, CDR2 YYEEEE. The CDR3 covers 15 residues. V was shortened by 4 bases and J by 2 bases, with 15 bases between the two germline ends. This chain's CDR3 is CASSHSGTLQETQYF. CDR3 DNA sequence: TGTGCCAGCAGCCACTCCGGGACTTTACAAGAGACCCAGTACTTC.

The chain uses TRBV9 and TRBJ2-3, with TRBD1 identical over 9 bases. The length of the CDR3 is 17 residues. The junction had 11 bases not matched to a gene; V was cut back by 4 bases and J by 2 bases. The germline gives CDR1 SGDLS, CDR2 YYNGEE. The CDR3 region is CASSLSPGQGVTDTQYF. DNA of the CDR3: TGTGCCAGCAGCCTCTCCCCGGGACAGGGTGTCACAGATACGCAGTATTTT.

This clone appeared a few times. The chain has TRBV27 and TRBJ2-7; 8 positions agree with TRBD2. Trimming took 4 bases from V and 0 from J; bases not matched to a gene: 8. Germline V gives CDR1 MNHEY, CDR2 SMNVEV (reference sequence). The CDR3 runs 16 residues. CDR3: CASSSLILAGSYEQYF. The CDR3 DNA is TGTGCCAGCAGTTCCCTCATTCTAGCGGGCTCCTACGAGCAGTACTTC.

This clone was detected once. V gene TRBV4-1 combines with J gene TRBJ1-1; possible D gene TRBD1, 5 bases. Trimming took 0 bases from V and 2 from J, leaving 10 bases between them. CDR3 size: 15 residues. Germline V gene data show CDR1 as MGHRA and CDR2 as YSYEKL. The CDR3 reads CASSQDSQGNTEAFF. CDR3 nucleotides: TGCGCCAGCAGCCAAGATAGCCAGGGAAACACTGAAGCTTTCTTT.

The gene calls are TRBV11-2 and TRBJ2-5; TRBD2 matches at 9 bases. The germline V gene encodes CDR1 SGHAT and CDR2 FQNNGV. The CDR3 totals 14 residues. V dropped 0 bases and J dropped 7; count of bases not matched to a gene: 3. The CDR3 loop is CASSLEGSGGTQYF. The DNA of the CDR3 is TGTGCCAGCAGCTTAGAGGGTAGCGGGGGGACCCAGTACTTC.

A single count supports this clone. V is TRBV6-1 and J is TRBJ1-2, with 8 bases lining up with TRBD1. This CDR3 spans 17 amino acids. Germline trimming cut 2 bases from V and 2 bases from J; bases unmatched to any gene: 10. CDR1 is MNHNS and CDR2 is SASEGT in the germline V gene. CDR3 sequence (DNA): TGTGCCAGCAGTGAATGGGAGTCCGGGACAGGAAACTATGGCTACACCTTC. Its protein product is CASSEWESGTGNYGYTF.

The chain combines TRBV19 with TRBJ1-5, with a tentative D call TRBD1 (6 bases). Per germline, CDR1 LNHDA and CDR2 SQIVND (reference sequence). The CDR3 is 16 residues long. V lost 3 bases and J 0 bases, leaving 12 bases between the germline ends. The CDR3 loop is CASSIYGQISNQPQHF. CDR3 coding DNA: TGTGCCAGTAGTATTTATGGACAGATTAGCAATCAGCCCCAGCATTTT.

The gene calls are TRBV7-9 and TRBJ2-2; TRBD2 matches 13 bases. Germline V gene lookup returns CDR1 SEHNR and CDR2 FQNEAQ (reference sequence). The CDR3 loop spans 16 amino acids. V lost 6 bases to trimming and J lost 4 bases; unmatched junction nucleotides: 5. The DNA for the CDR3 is TGTGCCAGCAGGGGGACTAGCGGGGAGGTCACCGGGGAGCTGTTTTTT. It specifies CASRGTSGEVTGELFF.

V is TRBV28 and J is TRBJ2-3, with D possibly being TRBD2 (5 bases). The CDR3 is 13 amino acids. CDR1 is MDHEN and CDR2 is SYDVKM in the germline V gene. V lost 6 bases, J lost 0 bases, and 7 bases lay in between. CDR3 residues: CASSPGSTDTQYF. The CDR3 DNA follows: TGTGCCAGCAGCCCGGGGAGCACAGATACGCAGTATTTT.

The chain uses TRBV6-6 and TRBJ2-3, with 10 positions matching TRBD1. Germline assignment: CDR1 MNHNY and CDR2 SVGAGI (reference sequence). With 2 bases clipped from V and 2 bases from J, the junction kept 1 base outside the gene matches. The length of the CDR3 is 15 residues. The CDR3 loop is CASSYGTGVTDTQYF. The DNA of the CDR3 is TGTGCCAGCAGTTACGGGACAGGGGTCACAGATACGCAGTATTTT.

This chain's CDR3 is CASSVEEGTGELFF. In DNA, the CDR3 is TGTGCCAGCAGTGTTGAAGAGGGCACCGGGGAGCTGTTTTTT. The V call is TRBV6-4, the J call TRBJ2-2, with D maybe TRBD2 (5 bases). V was trimmed by 4 bases and J by 4 bases, leaving 10 bases between them. The CDR3 is 14 residues long. Germline assignment: CDR1 MRHNA and CDR2 SNTAGT.

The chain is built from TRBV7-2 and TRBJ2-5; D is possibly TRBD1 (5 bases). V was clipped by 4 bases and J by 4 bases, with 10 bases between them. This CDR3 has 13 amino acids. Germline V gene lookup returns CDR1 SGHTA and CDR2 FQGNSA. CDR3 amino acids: CASSSQVPETQYF. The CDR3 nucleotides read TGTGCCAGCAGCTCACAGGTTCCAGAGACCCAGTACTTC.

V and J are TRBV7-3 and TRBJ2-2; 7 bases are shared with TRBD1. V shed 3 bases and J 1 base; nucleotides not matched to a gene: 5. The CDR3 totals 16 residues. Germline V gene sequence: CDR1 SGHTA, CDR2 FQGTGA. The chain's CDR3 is CASSLYRGGNTGELFF. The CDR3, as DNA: TGTGCCAGCAGCTTGTACAGGGGCGGGAACACCGGGGAGCTGTTTTTT.

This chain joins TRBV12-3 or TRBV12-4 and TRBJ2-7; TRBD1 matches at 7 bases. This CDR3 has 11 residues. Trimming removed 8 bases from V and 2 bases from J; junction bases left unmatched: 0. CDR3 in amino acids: CASGQAYEQYF. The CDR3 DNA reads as TGTGCCAGCGGACAGGCCTACGAGCAGTACTTC.

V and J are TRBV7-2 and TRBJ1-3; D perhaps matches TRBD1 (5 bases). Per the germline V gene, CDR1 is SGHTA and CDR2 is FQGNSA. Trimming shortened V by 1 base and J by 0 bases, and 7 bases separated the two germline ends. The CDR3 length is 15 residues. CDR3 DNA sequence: TGTGCCAGCAGCTTAGGGACATCCTCTGGAAACACCATATATTTT. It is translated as CASSLGTSSGNTIYF.

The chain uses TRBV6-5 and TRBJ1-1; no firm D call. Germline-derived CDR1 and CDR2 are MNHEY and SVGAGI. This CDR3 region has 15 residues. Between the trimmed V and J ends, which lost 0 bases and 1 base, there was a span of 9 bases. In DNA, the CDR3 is TGTGCCAGCAGTTACTCGAGACAAGCGAACACTGAAGCTTTCTTT. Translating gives CASSYSRQANTEAFF.

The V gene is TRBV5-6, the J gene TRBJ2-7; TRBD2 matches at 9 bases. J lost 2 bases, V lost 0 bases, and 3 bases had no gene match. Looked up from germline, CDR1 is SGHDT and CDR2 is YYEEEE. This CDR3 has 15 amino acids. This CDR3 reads CASSLATSGPYEQYF. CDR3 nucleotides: TGTGCCAGCAGCTTGGCGACTAGCGGTCCCTACGAGCAGTACTTC.

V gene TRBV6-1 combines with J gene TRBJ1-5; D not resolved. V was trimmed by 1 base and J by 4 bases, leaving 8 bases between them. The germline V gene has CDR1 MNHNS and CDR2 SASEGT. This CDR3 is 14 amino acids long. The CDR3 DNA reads TGTGCCAGCAGTGAAGGTCGACTAAATCAGCCCCAGCATTTT. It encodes CASSEGRLNQPQHF.

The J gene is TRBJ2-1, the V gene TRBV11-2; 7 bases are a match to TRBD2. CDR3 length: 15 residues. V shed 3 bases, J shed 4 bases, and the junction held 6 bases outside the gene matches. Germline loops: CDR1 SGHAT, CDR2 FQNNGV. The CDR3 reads CASSFGLAAYNEQFF. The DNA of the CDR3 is TGTGCCAGCAGCTTCGGTCTAGCGGCGTACAATGAGCAGTTCTTC.

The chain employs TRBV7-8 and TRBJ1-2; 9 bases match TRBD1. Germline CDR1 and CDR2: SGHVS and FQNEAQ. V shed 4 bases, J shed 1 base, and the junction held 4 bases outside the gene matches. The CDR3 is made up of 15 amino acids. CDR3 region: CASSSGTGSNYGYTF. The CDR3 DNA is TGTGCCAGCAGCTCGGGGACAGGGAGTAACTATGGCTACACCTTC.

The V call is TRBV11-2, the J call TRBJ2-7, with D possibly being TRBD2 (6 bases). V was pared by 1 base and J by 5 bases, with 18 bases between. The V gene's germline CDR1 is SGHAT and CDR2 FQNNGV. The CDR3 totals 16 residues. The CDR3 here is CASSLVAGGGVHEQYF. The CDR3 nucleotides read TGTGCCAGCAGCTTAGTTGCGGGCGGCGGGGTCCACGAGCAGTACTTC.